This is a list of T cell receptor beta chains from one sample in a study of cytomegalovirus exposure and HLA in healthy donors. Assay: immunoSEQ multiplex PCR; the TCRdb copy retains only in-frame clones and omits some. The data hold 100,000 to 150,000 clones, with 55% to 75% observed a single time. Input material: PBMCs. The receptors were gathered from a man in his fifties in good health and CMV-seropositive. Both conserved end residues are part of each CDR3. The order of the fields is CDR3 DNA, CDR3 protein, D gene, V gene, J gene, clone size. The D gene is left open where the match is weak. Only some rows state a clone size, as once, few, many or a class for expanded clones.

DNA: TGTGCCAGCAGGTCCGCCGAGGGCTCCTACGAGCAGTACTTC; CDR3: CASRSAEGSYEQYF; D: -; V: TRBV11-2; J: TRBJ2-7; size: -
DNA: TGCGCCAGCAGTCTTCGACTAGGGGAGCAAGAGACCCAGTACTTC; CDR3: CASSLRLGEQETQYF; D: -; V: TRBV5-1; J: TRBJ2-5; size: few
DNA: TGTGCCAGCAGCACCCAGGTGGCCACTGAAGCTTTCTTT; CDR3: CASSTQVATEAFF; D: -; V: TRBV6-1; J: TRBJ1-1; size: -
DNA: TGTGCCAGCAGCGGAACAGGGGCCGTCAATGAAAAACTGTTTTTT; CDR3: CASSGTGAVNEKLFF; D: TRBD1; V: TRBV5-6; J: TRBJ1-4; size: few
DNA: TGTGCCAGCAGTTTAGAGTGGGCAGTGAACACCGGGGAGCTGTTTTTT; CDR3: CASSLEWAVNTGELFF; D: -; V: TRBV27; J: TRBJ2-2; size: -
DNA: TGTGCCAGCACCCGAGGGACTAGCGGGGACACAGATACGCAGTATTTT; CDR3: CASTRGTSGDTDTQYF; D: TRBD2; V: TRBV7-9; J: TRBJ2-3; size: -
DNA: TGTGCCAGCAGCTTCCTTCAGCGGGGGACGTTTCGGGAGACCCAGTACTTC; CDR3: CASSFLQRGTFRETQYF; D: TRBD2; V: TRBV11-3; J: TRBJ2-5; size: few
DNA: TGTGCCAGCAGACTACCCGGGACAGGGGTTTTAGGCTACACCTTC; CDR3: CASRLPGTGVLGYTF; D: TRBD1; V: TRBV5-4; J: TRBJ1-2; size: -
DNA: TGCGCCAGCAGCTTGGATAGGACAGGGACGTCTGGAAACACCATATATTTT; CDR3: CASSLDRTGTSGNTIYF; D: TRBD1; V: TRBV5-1; J: TRBJ1-3; size: once
DNA: TGTGCCAGCTCACCAACCGGGACAGGGTTCCCCGCTGAAGCTTTCTTT; CDR3: CASSPTGTGFPAEAFF; D: TRBD1; V: TRBV18; J: TRBJ1-1; size: few
DNA: TGTGCCAGCAGTTTCGTGAGCAATCAGCCCCAGCATTTT; CDR3: CASSFVSNQPQHF; D: -; V: TRBV27; J: TRBJ1-5; size: few
DNA: TGTGCCAGCAGCTGGGGCCAGGGGCAGGCTGCTAACTATGGCTACACCTTC; CDR3: CASSWGQGQAANYGYTF; D: -; V: TRBV5-4; J: TRBJ1-2; size: -
DNA: TGTGCCAGCAGTTTCCTAGACGAGCAGTACTTC; CDR3: CASSFLDEQYF; D: -; V: TRBV28; J: TRBJ2-7; size: few
DNA: TGTGCCGCGGGTGGGGTCGCTGACTACGAGCAGTACTTC; CDR3: CAAGGVADYEQYF; D: -; V: TRBV7-9; J: TRBJ2-7; size: few
DNA: TGTGCCAGTAGGCGACTAGCGGGAGGGGGAGAGACCCAGTACTTC; CDR3: CASRRLAGGGETQYF; D: TRBD2; V: TRBV19; J: TRBJ2-5; size: once
DNA: TGTGCCAGCAGCACTTTTAGGGACACCTCCTACGAGCAGTACTTC; CDR3: CASSTFRDTSYEQYF; D: -; V: TRBV7-9; J: TRBJ2-7; size: -
DNA: TGCGTCAGCAGCGGCCCGGGACTAGCGGGGGAATGGAGAACCGGGGAGCTGTTTTTT; CDR3: CVSSGPGLAGEWRTGELFF; D: TRBD2; V: TRBV5-1; J: TRBJ2-2; size: once
DNA: TGCAGCCTCCGACAGGAACCCACCCCTGAAGCTTTCTTT; CDR3: CSLRQEPTPEAFF; D: -; V: TRBV29-1; J: TRBJ1-1; size: -
DNA: TGTGCCAGCAGCCCCCGTAGCCAGGGGGCGTTTGATACGCAGTATTTT; CDR3: CASSPRSQGAFDTQYF; D: TRBD1; V: TRBV9; J: TRBJ2-3; size: once
DNA: TGTGCCAGCAGCCCTGGGACAGGGGCCTACAATGAGCAGTTCTTC; CDR3: CASSPGTGAYNEQFF; D: TRBD1; V: TRBV11-3; J: TRBJ2-1; size: -
DNA: TGTGCCAGCTGTTTAGCGGGGGGTGTTGAGCAGTTCTTC; CDR3: CASCLAGGVEQFF; D: TRBD2; V: TRBV7-9; J: TRBJ2-1; size: few
DNA: TGTGCCAGCAGCCCCGACAGGAAAGAAAAACTGTTTTTT; CDR3: CASSPDRKEKLFF; D: -; V: TRBV2; J: TRBJ1-4; size: -
DNA: TGTGCCAGCAGTTTGTTATTTCCCGATTCACCCCTCCACTTT; CDR3: CASSLLFPDSPLHF; D: -; V: TRBV27; J: TRBJ1-6; size: -
DNA: TGTGCCAGCAGCTTGGGCAGAACCACCTACGAGCAGTACTTC; CDR3: CASSLGRTTYEQYF; D: -; V: TRBV11-2; J: TRBJ2-7; size: -
DNA: TGTGCCACCAGCAGAGATAGGGGGAACGACGAGCAGTACTTC; CDR3: CATSRDRGNDEQYF; D: -; V: TRBV15; J: TRBJ2-7; size: -
DNA: TGTGCCAGCTCACCACGCCAAATGACTAGCGGGAGCTACGAGCAGTACTTC; CDR3: CASSPRQMTSGSYEQYF; D: TRBD2; V: TRBV18; J: TRBJ2-7; size: -
DNA: TGTGCCAGCAGCAGCTACAGGGGCTCTGATGGCTACACCTTC; CDR3: CASSSYRGSDGYTF; D: -; V: TRBV21-1; J: TRBJ1-2; size: -
DNA: TGCAGCGTTGGGTCTAGCGGGATTTTAGAGACCCAGTACTTC; CDR3: CSVGSSGILETQYF; D: TRBD2; V: TRBV29-1; J: TRBJ2-5; size: -
DNA: TGTGCCAGCAGCTTAGTTAGCGGGTATGCAGGGGAGACCCAGTACTTC; CDR3: CASSLVSGYAGETQYF; D: TRBD2; V: TRBV7-2; J: TRBJ2-5; size: -
DNA: TGCAGCGTTGAAGTTGGGGGGAACACAGATACGCAGTATTTT; CDR3: CSVEVGGNTDTQYF; D: -; V: TRBV29-1; J: TRBJ2-3; size: few
DNA: TGTGCCAGTAGTATAGCGGGCCGCGCGGGGGGAGAGACCCAGTACTTC; CDR3: CASSIAGRAGGETQYF; D: TRBD2; V: TRBV19; J: TRBJ2-5; size: few
DNA: TGTGCCAGCAGATCTGAGGGGGTATACTACGAGCAGTACTTC; CDR3: CASRSEGVYYEQYF; D: -; V: TRBV6-5; J: TRBJ2-7; size: few
DNA: TGTGCCAGCAGGGGCAACGTCTACTACGAGCAGTACTTC; CDR3: CASRGNVYYEQYF; D: -; V: TRBV19; J: TRBJ2-7; size: -
DNA: TGTGCCAGCAGCCCACAACTAGGATACAATGAGCAGTTCTTC; CDR3: CASSPQLGYNEQFF; D: -; V: TRBV7-6; J: TRBJ2-1; size: -
DNA: TGTGCCAGCAGCTTCGACATGCGCTCTGGAAACACCATATATTTT; CDR3: CASSFDMRSGNTIYF; D: -; V: TRBV5-4; J: TRBJ1-3; size: -
DNA: TGTGCCAGCAGGCGACCCGGGACTACCGAGGTCTTC; CDR3: CASRRPGTTEVF; D: TRBD2; V: TRBV28; J: TRBJ2-1; size: -
DNA: TGTGCCAGCAGCCAAGAAAGGGGGCAGATCTATGGCTACACCTTC; CDR3: CASSQERGQIYGYTF; D: TRBD1; V: TRBV4-2; J: TRBJ1-2; size: once
DNA: TGTGCCAGCAGCTCATCTAGCGGAGCGGCCTACGAGCAGTACTTC; CDR3: CASSSSSGAAYEQYF; D: TRBD2; V: TRBV5-8; J: TRBJ2-7; size: -
DNA: TGTGCCAGCAGCTTAACGTACAGGGTGCAGAACACTGAAGCTTTCTTT; CDR3: CASSLTYRVQNTEAFF; D: -; V: TRBV7-2; J: TRBJ1-1; size: -
DNA: TGCGCCAGCAGCCCGAGGACAGGGGGAGATGAAAAACTGTTTTTT; CDR3: CASSPRTGGDEKLFF; D: TRBD1; V: TRBV5-1; J: TRBJ1-4; size: -
DNA: TGCAGCGTGATGGACAGGGGTCTATCAACTAATGAAAAACTGTTTTTT; CDR3: CSVMDRGLSTNEKLFF; D: TRBD1; V: TRBV29-1; J: TRBJ1-4; size: -
DNA: TGTGCCAGCAGTACGCCCGGGACAGGGAAGAACACCTTC; CDR3: CASSTPGTGKNTF; D: TRBD1; V: TRBV28; J: TRBJ1-2; size: -
DNA: TGTGCCAGCAGTGAGCTGATTAGCACTGAAGCTTTCTTT; CDR3: CASSELISTEAFF; D: -; V: TRBV2; J: TRBJ1-1; size: few
DNA: TGTGCCAGCGGCGGGGGGGTAGATCAGCCCCAGCATTTT; CDR3: CASGGGVDQPQHF; D: -; V: TRBV9; J: TRBJ1-5; size: -
DNA: TGTGCCAGCAGTTCCGACAGGGGGAGTTTGAACACTGAAGCTTTCTTT; CDR3: CASSSDRGSLNTEAFF; D: TRBD1; V: TRBV6-5; J: TRBJ1-1; size: -
DNA: TGCGCCAGCAGCTTGGAGGAGGAGCAGTACTTC; CDR3: CASSLEEEQYF; D: -; V: TRBV5-1; J: TRBJ2-7; size: -
DNA: TGTGCCAGCAGCTTACAGGGGATTGGCAACGAGCAGTACTTC; CDR3: CASSLQGIGNEQYF; D: -; V: TRBV7-9; J: TRBJ2-7; size: -
DNA: TGTGCCAGTAGTTCCCATGGAGCTCCTAACTATGGCTACACCTTC; CDR3: CASSSHGAPNYGYTF; D: -; V: TRBV19; J: TRBJ1-2; size: few
DNA: TGTGCCAGCAGTGAAAACTCGCTGGGGAGTAGGGAAAAACTGTTTTTT; CDR3: CASSENSLGSREKLFF; D: -; V: TRBV6-1; J: TRBJ1-4; size: -